This TCR beta chain was sequenced in a study of cytomegalovirus exposure and HLA in healthy donors. PCR employed 60 Vbeta and 13 Jbeta primers. Study processing details: Around 9.9 million shared chains were among the 60 million to 80 million unique TCR beta chains that a later analysis counted. Generated by immunoSEQ multiplex PCR, the TCRdb table keeps only in-frame clones and is missing some. The DNA gave D and trimming, while V, J and clone size come from that table. The sample has over 90,000 clones, approximately 70% seen once; the top ten hold around 15%. Notes on the study in general: TCR beta V- and J-gene trimming was later associated with a missense DCLRE1C variant. Using the classifier, cytomegalovirus status was reportedly diagnosed with high specificity and sensitivity. Common viral pathogens seemed, in a later analysis, to connect with several of the most significant clusters.

With regard to this clone: Its antigen is as yet unknown.

The CDR3 covers 14 residues. From germline, CDR1 is MNHNS and CDR2 SASEGT. The trim removed 7 bases at V and 5 bases at J, leaving 7 bases unmatched. V gene TRBV6-1 combines with J gene TRBJ2-2; 7 bases fit TRBD2. Sequencing used PBMCs. The origin of this receptor is a woman between 50 and 59 years old in good health and CMV-seropositive. CDR3 region: CASIIQGGTGELFF. The CDR3 DNA is TGTGCCAGCATAATTCAGGGAGGGACCGGGGAGCTGTTTTTT.